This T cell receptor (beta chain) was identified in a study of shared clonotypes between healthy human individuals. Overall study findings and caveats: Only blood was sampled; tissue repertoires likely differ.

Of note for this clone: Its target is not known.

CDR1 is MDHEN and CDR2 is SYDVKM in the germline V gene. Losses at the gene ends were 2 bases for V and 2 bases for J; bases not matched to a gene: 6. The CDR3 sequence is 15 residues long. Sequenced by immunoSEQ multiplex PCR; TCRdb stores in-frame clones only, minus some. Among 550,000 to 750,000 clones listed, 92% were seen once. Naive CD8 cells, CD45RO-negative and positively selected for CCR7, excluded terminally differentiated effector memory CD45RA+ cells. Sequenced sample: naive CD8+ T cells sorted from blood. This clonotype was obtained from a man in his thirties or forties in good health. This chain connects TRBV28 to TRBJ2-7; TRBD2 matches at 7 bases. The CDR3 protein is CASSLGGLGPYEQYF. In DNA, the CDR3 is TGTGCCAGCAGTTTAGGCGGACTAGGGCCCTACGAGCAGTACTTC. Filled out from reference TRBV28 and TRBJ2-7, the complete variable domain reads DVKVTQSSRYLVKRTGEKVFLECVQDMDHENMFWYRQDPGLGLRLIYFSYDVKMKEKGDIPEGYSVSREKKERFSLILESASTNQTSMYLCASSLGGLGPYEQYFGPGTRLTVT.